This T cell receptor (beta chain) is drawn from a study of cytotoxic CD8 clonotypes in ibrutinib-treated CLL. Study details: Investigators reported 25 or so partial and 2 complete responses; after median roughly 63 months, roughly 14 patients remained remitted and roughly 12 progressed. Average yields of about 260,000 productive templates and tens of thousands of productive rearrangements characterized the samples.

CDR3 length: 15 residues. The V gene end was trimmed by 1 base and the J gene end by 9 bases; junction bases not matched to a gene: 9. CDR1 and CDR2 from the germline V gene are SGHNT and YENEEA. Cryopreserved PBMCs provided roughly 2 micrograms of genomic DNA for the TCR beta libraries. The repertoire was sequenced with immunoSEQ multiplex PCR; TCRdb's copy has only in-frame clones and lacks some. Of around 160,000 clones listed, 88% are singletons. Study results and limitations: Clonality was higher at ibrutinib response and returned toward baseline at progression.

A remark on this clone: Its antigen is unidentified.

The receptor's source is a human donor with chronic lymphocytic leukemia. The sequencing here drew on PBMCs, taken at disease progression, from a patient treated with ibrutinib. The genes are TRBV11-3 and TRBJ2-7; TRBD1 aligns across 10 bases. The CDR3 DNA follows: TGTGCCAGCAGCTTAGCCGGACAGGGGGTACTGGGGCAGTACTTC. This codes for CASSLAGQGVLGQYF.